These 10 T cell receptor beta chains originate from one sample sequenced in a study of metastatic and nonmetastatic thyroid tumors. TCRdb re-clonotyped the PCR reads through MiXCR. The sample yields some 31,000 clones, 17% seen once. None of the patients had undergone any treatment ahead of thyroid surgery. Sequenced: blood. These receptors all come from a female donor with papillary thyroid cancer or a benign thyroid nodule (not recorded which). Some clones in this sample may be carry-over from other donors' samples.

About this clone itself: Possible read error: a much larger clone is one base away. The sample has other DNA sequences that encode this CDR3 too. The chain recombines TRBV5-1 with TRBJ2-5; D gene unclear. This CDR3 is built from 13 residues. Germline CDR1 and CDR2: SGHRS and YFSETQ. Trimming cost V 4 bases and J 4 bases, with 11 bases left between them. The CDR3, as DNA: TGCGCCAGCAGCCTGAGCGTACGAGAGACCCAGTACTTC. Translating gives CASSLSVRETQYF. Based on the CDR3 plus reference TRBV5-1 and TRBJ2-5, the full variable domain is KAGVTQTPRYLIKTRGQQVTLSCSPISGHRSVSWYQQTPGQGLQFLFEYFSETQRNKGNFPGRFSGRQFSNSRSEMNVSTLELGDSALYLCASSLSVRETQYFGPGTRLLVL.

This clone came up many times. This chain uses TRBV6-4 with TRBJ2-1; 9 positions match TRBD2. The germline V gene encodes CDR1 MRHNA and CDR2 SNTAGT. V shed 2 bases, J shed 9 bases, and the junction held 8 bases outside the gene matches. This CDR3 spans 15 amino acids. The CDR3 DNA reads as TGTGCCAGCAGTGACGGGGCGGGAGGGCCAGCTGAGCAGTTCTTC. Residues: CASSDGAGGPAEQFF.

As to this clone: One end of the junction does not line up with germline, which may come from a read error. The chain recombines TRBV7-6 with TRBJ1-1; D unresolved. CDR1 SGHVS and CDR2 FNYEAQ come from the germline V gene. This CDR3 comprises 14 residues. CDR3 sequence reads: CACSLVKGNTEAFF. For the CDR3, the DNA is TGTGCCTGCAGCTTAGTAAAGGGGAACACTGAAGCTTTCTTT.

This clone has a count of ten or more. The chain couples TRBV27 to TRBJ2-5, with D perhaps matching TRBD1 or TRBD2 (6 bases each). CDR1 is MNHEY, CDR2 SMNVEV, per germline (reference sequence). This CDR3 contains 15 residues. V was shortened by 5 bases and J by 5 bases, with 18 bases between the two germline ends. The CDR3 DNA follows: TGTGCCAGCAGTCCAGAACCTTGGAGGGGGGAGACCCAGTACTTC. Protein sequence: CASSPEPWRGETQYF.

This clone was found many times. A clone one base away is much larger, so this may be a read error. The same CDR3 arises from other DNA sequences in this sample as well. V gene TRBV6-2 or TRBV6-3 combines with J gene TRBJ2-1, with TRBD1 identical over 8 bases. Per the germline V gene, CDR1 is MNHEY and CDR2 is SVGEGT. The CDR3 totals 16 residues. The CDR3 sequence: CASSYSSDRGYNEQFF. In DNA, the CDR3 is TGTGCTAGCAGTTACTCGAGTGACAGGGGCTACAATGAGCAGTTCTTC.

V and J are TRBV20-1 and TRBJ2-7; D unresolved. Germline V gene data show CDR1 as DFQATT and CDR2 as SNEGSKA (reference sequence). The V gene lost 0 bases and the J gene lost 10 bases, with 16 bases spanning the gap. The length of the CDR3 is 13 residues. CDR3 residues: CSARDPSALTQYF. The CDR3 region has the DNA TGCAGTGCTAGAGATCCCTCGGCCCTTACTCAGTACTTC.

The V gene is TRBV20-1, the J gene TRBJ1-1, with D unresolved. Trimming left V 0 bases short and J 4 bases short, with 12 bases between. This CDR3 is 14 amino acids long. Looked up from germline, CDR1 is DFQATT and CDR2 is SNEGSKA (reference sequence). CDR3 DNA: TGCAGTGCTAGAGAGGGTGGAGGTGTCACTGAAGCTTTCTTT. Amino acid sequence: CSAREGGGVTEAFF.

This clone was found many times. The chain couples TRBV28 to TRBJ1-5; 8 bases agree with TRBD1. Trimming cost V 4 bases and J 2 bases; bases outside gene matches: 7. CDR1 is MDHEN and CDR2 is SYDVKM in the germline V gene. This CDR3 spans 16 amino acids. DNA for the CDR3: TGTGCCAGCAGTTCCCGGACAGGGACGGGCAATCAGCCCCAGCATTTT. It yields the protein CASSSRTGTGNQPQHF.

This clone was detected many times. Other DNA sequences in this sample translate to the same CDR3. The V and J genes are TRBV2 and TRBJ2-7; 8 positions agree with TRBD2. From germline, CDR1 is SNHLY and CDR2 FYNNEI. The CDR3 is 15 amino acids. Losses at the gene ends were 3 bases for V and 1 base for J; bases not matched to a gene: 5. The CDR3 DNA reads TGTGCCAGCAGTGAGACACTAGCGGTGTCCTACGAGCAGTACTTC. It encodes CASSETLAVSYEQYF.

This chain joins TRBV6-2 or TRBV6-3 and TRBJ1-1; TRBD1 agrees at 8 bases. The J segment lost 1 base and the V segment lost 6 bases, leaving 10 bases of the junction unmatched. Germline V CDR1 and CDR2: MNHEY, SVGEGT. CDR3 length equals 16 residues. This chain's CDR3 is CASRPFDGQGNTEAFF. CDR3 coding DNA: TGTGCCAGCAGGCCATTCGACGGACAGGGGAACACTGAAGCTTTCTTT.